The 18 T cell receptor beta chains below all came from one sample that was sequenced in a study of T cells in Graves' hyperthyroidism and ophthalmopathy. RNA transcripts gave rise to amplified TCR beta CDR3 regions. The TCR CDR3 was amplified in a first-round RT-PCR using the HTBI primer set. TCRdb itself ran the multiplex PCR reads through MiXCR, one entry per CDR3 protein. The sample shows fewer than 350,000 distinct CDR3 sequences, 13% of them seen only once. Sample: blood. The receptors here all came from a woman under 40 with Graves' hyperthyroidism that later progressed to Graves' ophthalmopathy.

The CDR3 region has the DNA TGCGCCAGCAGCCAAGACAGCGTCCAGGGACGAGCCGGGGAGCTGTTTTTT. Its protein is CASSQDSVQGRAGELFF. The J gene is TRBJ2-2, the V gene TRBV4-3; D tentatively fits TRBD1 or TRBD2 (5 bases each). Trimming took off 0 bases at V and 6 bases at J, with 17 bases between the two ends. The CDR3 covers 17 residues. The germline V gene has CDR1 LGHNA and CDR2 YSLEER.

The CDR3 coding sequence is TGTGCCAGCAGTTACCTCGGCCCCCAGTACTTC. Translated: CASSYLGPQYF. The genes are TRBV6-2 or TRBV6-3 and TRBJ2-5; no reliable D call. The germline CDR1 and CDR2 sequences are MNHEY and SVGEGT. This CDR3 has 11 residues. Trimming stripped 2 bases from V and 9 bases from J, with 7 bases between.

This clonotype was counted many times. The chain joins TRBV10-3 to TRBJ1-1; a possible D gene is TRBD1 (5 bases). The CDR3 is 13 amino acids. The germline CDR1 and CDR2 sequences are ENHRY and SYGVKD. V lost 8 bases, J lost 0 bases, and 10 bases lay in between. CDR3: CAIEEGMNTEAFF. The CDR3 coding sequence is TGTGCCATCGAGGAGGGGATGAACACTGAAGCTTTCTTT.

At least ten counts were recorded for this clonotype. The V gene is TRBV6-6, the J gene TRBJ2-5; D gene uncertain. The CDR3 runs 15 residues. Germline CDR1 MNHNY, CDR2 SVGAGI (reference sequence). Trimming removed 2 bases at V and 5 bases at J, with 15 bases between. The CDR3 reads CASSYTAALGETQYF. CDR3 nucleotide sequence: TGTGCCAGCAGTTACACGGCCGCTTTGGGGGAGACCCAGTACTTC.

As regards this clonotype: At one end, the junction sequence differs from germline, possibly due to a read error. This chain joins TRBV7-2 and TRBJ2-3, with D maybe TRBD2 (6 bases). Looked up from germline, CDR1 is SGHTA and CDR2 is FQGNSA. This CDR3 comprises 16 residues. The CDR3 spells CASSPLEGDFGDAQYF. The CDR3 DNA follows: TGTGCCAGCAGCCCCCTGGAGGGCGACTTTGGAGATGCGCAGTATTTT.

The CDR3 sequence: CASSQDWGQLGELFF. Written as DNA, the CDR3 is TGCGCCAGCAGCCAAGATTGGGGTCAACTCGGGGAGCTGTTTTTT. The chain has TRBV4-3 and TRBJ2-2, with D uncertain. Trimming cost V 0 bases and J 7 bases, with 12 bases left between them. The germline V gene encodes CDR1 LGHNA and CDR2 YSLEER. The CDR3 covers 15 residues.

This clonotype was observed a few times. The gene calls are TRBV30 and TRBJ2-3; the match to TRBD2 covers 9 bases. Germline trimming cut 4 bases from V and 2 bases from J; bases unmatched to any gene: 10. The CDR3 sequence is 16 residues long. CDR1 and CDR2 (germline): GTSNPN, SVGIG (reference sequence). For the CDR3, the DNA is TGTGCCTGGATCCGTAAAACTAGCGGGTACACAGATACGCAGTATTTT. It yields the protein CAWIRKTSGYTDTQYF.

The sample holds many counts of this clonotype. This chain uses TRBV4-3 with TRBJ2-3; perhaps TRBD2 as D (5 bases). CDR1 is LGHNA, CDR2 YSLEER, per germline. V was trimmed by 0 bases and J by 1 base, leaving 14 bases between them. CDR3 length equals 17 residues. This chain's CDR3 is CASSQDWASSRTDTQYF. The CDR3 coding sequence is TGCGCCAGCAGCCAAGATTGGGCTAGCAGTCGCACAGATACGCAGTATTTT.

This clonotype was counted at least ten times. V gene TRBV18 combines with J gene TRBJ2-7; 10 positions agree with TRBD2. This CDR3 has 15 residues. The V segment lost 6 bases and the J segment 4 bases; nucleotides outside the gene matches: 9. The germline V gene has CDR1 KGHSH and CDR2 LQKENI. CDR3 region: CASSLAGTSEYEQYF. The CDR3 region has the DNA TGTGCCAGCTCCCTTGCCGGGACTAGCGAGTACGAGCAGTACTTC.

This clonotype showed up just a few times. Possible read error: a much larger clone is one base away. CDR3 region: CASSPPLSYEQHF. In DNA form, the CDR3 reads TGTGCCAGCAGTCCGCCCCTCTCCTACGAGCAGCACTTC. The gene calls are TRBV12-3 or TRBV12-4 and TRBJ2-7; no clear D gene. The CDR3 is 13 residues long.

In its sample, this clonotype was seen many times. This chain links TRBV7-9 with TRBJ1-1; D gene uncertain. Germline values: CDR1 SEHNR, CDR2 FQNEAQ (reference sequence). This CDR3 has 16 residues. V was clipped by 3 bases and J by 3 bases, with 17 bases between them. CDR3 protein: CASSFFLPPGDTEAFF. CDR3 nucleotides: TGTGCCAGCAGCTTTTTTCTCCCGCCCGGGGACACTGAAGCTTTCTTT.

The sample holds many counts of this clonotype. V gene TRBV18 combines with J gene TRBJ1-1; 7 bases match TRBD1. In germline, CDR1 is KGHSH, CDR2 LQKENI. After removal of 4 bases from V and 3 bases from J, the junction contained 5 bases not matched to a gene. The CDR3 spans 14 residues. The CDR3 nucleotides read TGTGCCAGCTCACTGTCGGGACAGTACACTGAAGCTTTCTTT. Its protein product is CASSLSGQYTEAFF.

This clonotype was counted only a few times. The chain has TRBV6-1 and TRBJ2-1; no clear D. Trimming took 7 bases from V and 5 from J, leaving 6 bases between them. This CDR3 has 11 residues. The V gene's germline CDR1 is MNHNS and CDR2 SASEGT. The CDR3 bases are TGTGCCAGCATTAAAGACAATGAGCAGTTCTTC. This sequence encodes CASIKDNEQFF.

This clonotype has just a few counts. CDR3 region: CASSPLGGPDTQYF. The CDR3 nucleotides are TGTGCCAGCAGCCCTCTGGGGGGGCCAGATACGCAGTATTTT. The genes are TRBV7-6 and TRBJ2-3, with D perhaps TRBD2 (7 bases). Trimming removed 5 bases at V and 4 bases at J, with 13 bases between. From germline, CDR1 is SGHVS and CDR2 FNYEAQ. CDR3 length equals 14 residues.

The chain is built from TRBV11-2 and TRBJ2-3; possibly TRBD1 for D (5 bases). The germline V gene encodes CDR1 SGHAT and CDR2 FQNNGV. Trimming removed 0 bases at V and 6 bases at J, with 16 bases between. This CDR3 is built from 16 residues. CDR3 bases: TGTGCCAGCAGCTTAGATCCGGACAACCTCGGGGATACGCAGTATTTT. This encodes CASSLDPDNLGDTQYF.

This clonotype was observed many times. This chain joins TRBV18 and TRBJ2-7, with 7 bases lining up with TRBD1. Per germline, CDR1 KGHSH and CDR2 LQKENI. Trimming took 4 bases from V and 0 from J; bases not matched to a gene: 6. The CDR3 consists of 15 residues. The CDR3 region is CASSLMGQFSYEQYF. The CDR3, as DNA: TGTGCCAGCTCACTAATGGGACAGTTCTCCTACGAGCAGTACTTC.

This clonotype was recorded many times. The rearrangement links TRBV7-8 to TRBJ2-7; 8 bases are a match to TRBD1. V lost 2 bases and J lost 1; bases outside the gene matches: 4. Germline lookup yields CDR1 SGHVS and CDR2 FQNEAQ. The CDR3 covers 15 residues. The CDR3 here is CASSLRDRTSYEQYF. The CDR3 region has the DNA TGTGCCAGCAGCTTACGGGACAGGACGTCCTACGAGCAGTACTTC.

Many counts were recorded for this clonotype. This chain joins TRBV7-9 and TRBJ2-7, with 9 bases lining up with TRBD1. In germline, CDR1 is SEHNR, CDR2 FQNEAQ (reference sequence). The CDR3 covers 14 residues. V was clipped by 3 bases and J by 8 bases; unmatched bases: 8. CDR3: CASSLRDRESKQYF. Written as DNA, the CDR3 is TGTGCCAGCAGCTTGCGGGACAGGGAATCAAAGCAGTACTTC.